The next 7 T cell receptor beta chains were all read from a single sample in a study of cytomegalovirus exposure and HLA in healthy donors. Clones were read by immunoSEQ multiplex PCR, and TCRdb kept only the in-frame ones, dropping some. In the table there are tens of thousands of clones, approximately 96% of which are singletons. What was sequenced was PBMCs. Receptor source: a young woman in good health and CMV-seronegative.

Regarding this clone: The CDR3 does not close with the conserved phenylalanine or tryptophan, likely indicating a read error. The DNA is left out, because the CDR3 cannot be placed on it with certainty; the CDR3 is given as TCRdb lists it. The V and J genes are TRBV9 and TRBJ1-4. The germline CDR1 and CDR2 sequences are SGDLS and YYNGEE. Ends included, the CDR3 has 9 residues. Here the CDR3 reads CATGGATPV.

The chain uses TRBV7-6 and TRBJ2-7; TRBD1 is a possible D gene (6 bases). CDR3 length equals 17 residues. V lost 1 base and J lost 4, with 20 bases in between. Germline V gene lookup returns CDR1 SGHVS and CDR2 FNYEAQ. CDR3 sequence: CASSLEYTGLVSYEQYF. In DNA, the CDR3 is TGTGCCAGCAGCTTAGAGTACACAGGGCTGGTCTCTTACGAGCAGTACTTC.

This clone appeared a single time. The genes are TRBV4-1 and TRBJ1-4; TRBD1 might be the D (6 bases). Trimming took 1 base from V and 3 from J, leaving 9 bases between them. The CDR3 has 15 residues. Germline values: CDR1 MGHRA, CDR2 YSYEKL. The CDR3 spells CASSQVTGSNEKLFF. Here the CDR3 DNA reads TGCGCCAGCAGCCAAGTTACAGGGTCTAATGAAAAACTGTTTTTT.

The gene calls are TRBV6-5 and TRBJ1-1, with a possible D match to TRBD1 (6 bases). The V gene's germline CDR1 is MNHEY and CDR2 SVGAGI. This CDR3 is 14 amino acids long. The V end lost 6 bases, the J end lost 1 base, and 12 bases lay between the germline ends. DNA of the CDR3: TGTGCCAGCAGCCGGACAGCGAAGAACACTGAAGCTTTCTTT. Amino acids: CASSRTAKNTEAFF.

The gene calls are TRBV25-1 and TRBJ1-2; TRBD1 matches 7 bases. Germline CDR1 is MGHDK and CDR2 is SYGVNS. V gave up 5 bases and J gave up 6 bases; unmatched junction bases: 18. This CDR3 region has 17 residues. The CDR3 nucleotides are TGTGCCAGCAGTACAAGAGACAGGGAACTTGGTGATCATGGCTACACCTTC. Translating it yields CASSTRDRELGDHGYTF.

V and J are TRBV14 and TRBJ2-7, with 8 positions matching TRBD2. The V and J ends lost 4 bases and 2 bases, in that order; junction bases with no gene match: 10. The CDR3 sequence is 16 residues long. Germline V gene lookup returns CDR1 SGHDN and CDR2 FVKESK. CDR3 bases: TGTGCCAGCAGCCCCCGGGGGGGAAACCCCCCCTACGAGCAGTACTTC. This gives the protein CASSPRGGNPPYEQYF.

The chain couples TRBV10-3 to TRBJ2-5, with TRBD1 matching 9 bases. From germline, CDR1 is ENHRY and CDR2 SYGVKD. V dropped 5 bases and J dropped 5; count of bases not matched to a gene: 9. CDR3 length: 15 amino acids. The CDR3 spells CAISKSRDRDETQYF. The CDR3 nucleotides are TGTGCCATCAGTAAATCCCGGGACAGGGATGAGACCCAGTACTTC.